This TCR beta chain was found in a study of T cells expressing NK-cell markers. The germline gives CDR1 MDHEN, CDR2 SYDVKM. This CDR3 has 14 amino acids. After re-calling the 5' RACE reads, TCRdb lists one entry per CDR3 protein, DNA absent. This table holds roughly 390,000 distinct CDR3 sequences. Sequenced input: blood T cells: a sorted CD56 or NKG2C T cell subset, CD4+ or CD8+ T cells, or bulk PBMC T cells (not recorded which). The chain recombines TRBV28 with TRBJ1-2; the TCRdb call, TRBD1, lacks DNA for checking. This TCR derives from a man aged 18-75 years in good health. This CDR3 is CASSLAAPTMGYTF.